The 22 T cell receptor beta chains below come from one sample, sequenced in a study of control samples from healthy donors and cancer patients. Produced via immunoSEQ multiplex PCR; TCRdb's table is partial and in-frame only. The data hold 70,000 to 75,000 clones, with roughly 86% observed a single time. The source material was PBMCs. The source of these receptors is a man aged 55 to 70 with lung cancer.

V is TRBV6-1 and J is TRBJ2-5, with a weak D call TRBD1 (6 bases). Trimming stripped 4 bases from V and 4 bases from J, with 19 bases between. The CDR3 totals 16 residues. Germline loops: CDR1 MNHNS, CDR2 SASEGT. The CDR3 bases are TGTGCCAGCAGTGGCCTGGGGGCAGGGAAGGCAGAGACCCAGTACTTC. Translating it yields CASSGLGAGKAETQYF.

The rearrangement joins TRBV3-1 (or the pseudogene TRBV3-2) to TRBJ2-2, with 9 bases lining up with TRBD1. Germline V gene sequence: CDR1 LGHDT, CDR2 YNNKEL (reference sequence). There are 15 residues in the CDR3. V gave up 5 bases and J gave up 4 bases; unmatched junction bases: 5. DNA of the CDR3: TGTGCCAGCAGCTTTTTACAGGGGGCCACCGGGGAGCTGTTTTTT. Amino acids: CASSFLQGATGELFF.

The chain couples TRBV11-2 to TRBJ1-4, with 7 bases lining up with TRBD1. Germline CDR1 and CDR2: SGHAT and FQNNGV. The CDR3 covers 16 residues. Trimming took 6 bases from V and 5 from J; bases not matched to a gene: 12. The CDR3 nucleotides read TGTGCCAGCAGTTTTACCCCGGGACAGAGGAATGAAAAACTGTTTTTT. Translating it yields CASSFTPGQRNEKLFF.

Only a few counts were recorded for this clone. The chain uses TRBV18 and TRBJ1-2; TRBD1 matches at 11 bases. V lost 3 bases and J lost 1; bases outside the gene matches: 7. CDR1 is KGHSH and CDR2 is LQKENI in the germline V gene. The CDR3 covers 17 residues. This CDR3 is CASSPRTGGAGNYGYTF. In nucleotides, the CDR3 is TGTGCCAGCTCACCGCGGACAGGGGGCGCGGGTAACTATGGCTACACCTTC.

The chain links TRBV18 to TRBJ1-5, with 9 nucleotides matching TRBD1. The CDR3 is made up of 18 amino acids. CDR1 is KGHSH and CDR2 is LQKENI in the germline V gene. V lost 5 bases and J lost 0; bases outside the gene matches: 11. CDR3 DNA sequence: TGTGCCAGCTCATTATCCGGGACAGGGATGGATAGCAATCAGCCCCAGCATTTT. It yields the protein CASSLSGTGMDSNQPQHF.

This clone has more than one count but fewer than ten. The J gene is TRBJ1-2, the V gene TRBV10-2; D gene ambiguous. V was trimmed by 4 bases and J by 4 bases, leaving 13 bases between them. CDR3 length: 14 amino acids. Per germline, CDR1 WSHSY and CDR2 SAAADI. CDR3 region: CASSAAVTFYGYTF. The CDR3 DNA reads as TGCGCCAGCAGTGCTGCCGTAACCTTCTATGGCTACACCTTC.

The table lists this clone with a count of one. The chain employs TRBV19 and TRBJ2-7; possibly TRBD2 for D (7 bases). This CDR3 is built from 15 residues. The germline V gene encodes CDR1 LNHDA and CDR2 SQIVND (reference sequence). V lost 5 bases to trimming and J lost 0 bases, with 14 bases between them. CDR3 DNA sequence: TGTGCCAGTAGTCCGACCGCGGGGGCCTCCTACGAGCAGTACGTC. Its protein is CASSPTAGASYEQYV.

The genes are TRBV7-9 and TRBJ2-2; D might be TRBD1 (6 bases). CDR1 is SEHNR, CDR2 FQNEAQ, per germline (reference sequence). The CDR3 runs to 13 residues. Deletions cut 4 bases from V and 4 bases from J, with 7 bases between. CDR3 DNA: TGTGCCAGCAGCTCACAGGGCACCGGGGAGCTGTTTTTT. Residues: CASSSQGTGELFF.

The chain carries TRBV9 and TRBJ2-5, with 8 bases matching TRBD2. The germline V gene has CDR1 SGDLS and CDR2 YYNGEE. This CDR3 contains 15 residues. Losses at the gene ends were 0 bases for V and 3 bases for J; bases not matched to a gene: 4. CDR3 sequence: CASSVGLSGEETQYF. In DNA form, the CDR3 reads TGTGCCAGCAGCGTAGGCCTTAGCGGGGAAGAGACCCAGTACTTC.

This chain connects TRBV30 to TRBJ1-4, with D perhaps matching TRBD1 (5 bases). Germline values: CDR1 GTSNPN, CDR2 SVGIG (reference sequence). The CDR3 totals 15 residues. V lost 0 bases and J lost 5, with 13 bases in between. The CDR3 bases are TGTGCCTGGAGTGTCCCCGGGACGGCGAATGAAAAACTGTTTTTT. Translation gives CAWSVPGTANEKLFF.

The chain couples TRBV5-1 to TRBJ1-3; D might be TRBD1 (6 bases). The CDR3 sequence is 16 residues long. The germline V gene has CDR1 SGHRS and CDR2 YFSETQ. Trimming pared 4 bases from V and 2 bases from J, leaving 16 bases between. The chain's CDR3 is CASSPRTEVTGNTIYF. The CDR3 DNA is TGCGCCAGCAGCCCGCGGACAGAAGTAACTGGAAACACCATATATTTT. The full variable domain, in which reference TRBV5-1 and TRBJ1-3 provide the parts outside the CDR3, is KAGVTQTPRYLIKTRGQQVTLSCSPISGHRSVSWYQQTPGQGLQFLFEYFSETQRNKGNFPGRFSGRQFSNSRSEMNVSTLELGDSALYLCASSPRTEVTGNTIYFGEGSWLTVV.

This rearrangement joins TRBV18 to TRBJ2-2, with TRBD1 matching 7 bases. J was trimmed by 10 bases and V by 2 bases; bases with no gene match: 10. Germline V CDR1 and CDR2: KGHSH, LQKENI. The CDR3 covers 15 residues. The CDR3 loop is CASSPFGTVDVELFF. CDR3 nucleotides: TGTGCCAGCTCACCATTCGGGACAGTCGATGTGGAGCTGTTTTTT.

The chain recombines TRBV5-1 with TRBJ2-2, with a tentative D call TRBD2 (5 bases). CDR3 length: 15 amino acids. Trimming left V 0 bases short and J 5 bases short, with 11 bases between. The germline V gene has CDR1 SGHRS and CDR2 YFSETQ. CDR3 bases: TGCGCCAGCAGCTTGGAACAGACTAATACCGGGGAGCTGTTTTTT. Its translation is CASSLEQTNTGELFF.

This clone has only one observation. The V call is TRBV2, the J call TRBJ2-5; no definite D call. Germline-derived CDR1 and CDR2 are SNHLY and FYNNEI. The CDR3 has 15 residues. Trimming took off 1 base at V and 4 bases at J, with 13 bases between the two ends. CDR3 coding DNA: TGTGCCAGCAGTGAAGTGCGCGCAGCAGGAGAGACCCAGTACTTC. It specifies CASSEVRAAGETQYF. Full variable domain (remainder filled in from reference TRBV2 and TRBJ2-5): EPEVTQTPSHQVTQMGQEVILRCVPISNHLYFYWYRQILGQKVEFLVSFYNNEISEKSEIFDDQFSVERPDGSNFTLKIRSTKLEDSAMYFCASSEVRAAGETQYFGPGTRLLVL.

The chain links TRBV30 to TRBJ2-2, with no clear D. Trimming removed 2 bases at V and 10 bases at J, with 17 bases between. The CDR3 is 14 amino acids. Germline V gene sequence: CDR1 GTSNPN, CDR2 SVGIG (reference sequence). CDR3 region: CAWSHSRSQEELFF. CDR3 in DNA: TGTGCCTGGAGTCACTCGAGGAGCCAGGAGGAGCTGTTTTTT.

CDR3 sequence reads: CASTNLLTGDGYTF. Written as DNA, the CDR3 is TGTGCCAGCACGAATCTATTGACAGGTGATGGCTACACCTTC. The chain couples TRBV6-5 to TRBJ1-2; D is possibly TRBD1 (6 bases). CDR1 is MNHEY, CDR2 SVGAGI, per germline. The CDR3 length is 14 residues. The V end lost 7 bases, the J end lost 6 bases, and 18 bases lay between the germline ends.

The chain employs TRBV9 and TRBJ1-2; D ambiguous. The V gene's germline CDR1 is SGDLS and CDR2 YYNGEE. V was cut by 0 bases and J by 2 bases, with 8 bases left in between. CDR3 length: 14 residues. This CDR3 is CASSVGVSNYGYTF. The CDR3 bases are TGTGCCAGCAGCGTAGGAGTCTCCAACTATGGCTACACCTTC.

This rearrangement joins TRBV5-1 to TRBJ1-2; D may be TRBD1 (6 bases). V gave up 4 bases and J gave up 4 bases, with 23 bases separating them. Germline CDR1 is SGHRS and CDR2 is YFSETQ. The CDR3 is made up of 17 amino acids. DNA of the CDR3: TGCGCCAGCAGCCTTGGTTATATGACAGGACCCCCCTATGGCTACACCTTC. It codes for CASSLGYMTGPPYGYTF.

The chain couples TRBV5-1 to TRBJ1-3; TRBD1 aligns across 7 bases. This CDR3 region has 17 residues. Germline CDR1 reads SGHRS; CDR2 reads YFSETQ. The junction had 10 bases not matched to a gene; V was cut back by 4 bases and J by 0 bases. CDR3 region: CASSPNQGDYSGNTIYF. In DNA, the CDR3 is TGCGCCAGCAGCCCTAATCAGGGGGATTACTCTGGAAACACCATATATTTT.

V is TRBV30 and J is TRBJ2-1; D is unclear. The ends were cut back, 2 bases at V and 9 bases at J, with 11 bases in the middle. This CDR3 is built from 12 residues. Germline-derived CDR1 and CDR2 are GTSNPN and SVGIG (reference sequence). CDR3 amino acids: CAWSRGPGEQFF. DNA for the CDR3: TGTGCCTGGAGTCGTGGGCCCGGTGAGCAGTTCTTC.

This clone was seen a single time. The chain couples TRBV7-6 to TRBJ2-2; no definite D call. The CDR3 runs 15 residues. Trimming left V 1 base short and J 0 bases short, with 6 bases between. The V gene's germline CDR1 is SGHVS and CDR2 FNYEAQ. This CDR3 is CASSLGTANTGELFF. The CDR3 coding sequence is TGTGCCAGCAGCTTAGGCACAGCGAACACCGGGGAGCTGTTTTTT. The whole variable domain, remainder taken from reference TRBV7-6 and TRBJ2-2, is GAGVSQSPRYKVTKRGQDVALRCDPISGHVSLYWYRQALGQGPEFLTYFNYEAQQDKSGLPNDRFSAERPEGSISTLTIQRTEQRDSAMYRCASSLGTANTGELFFGEGSRLTVL.

The CDR3 is CATNQDRGLNNEQFF. For the CDR3, the DNA is TGTGCCACCAACCAGGACAGGGGGCTTAACAATGAGCAGTTCTTC. The chain has TRBV15 and TRBJ2-1; 11 positions agree with TRBD1. With V trimmed by 7 bases and J by 5 bases, 7 bases remained unmatched. The CDR3 length is 15 residues. Germline V gene sequence: CDR1 LNHNV, CDR2 YYDKDF (reference sequence).